The T cell receptor (beta chain) under discussion was sequenced for a study of CXCR3-negative and CXCR3-positive naive CD8 T cells. Study-wide context: TRB reads totalled about 150 million, about 1.5 +/- 0.3 million per library. General study findings and limits: Sequencing showed both naive subsets with comparably high diversity, and memory CD8+ cells much lower. Naive cells, whether CXCR3-negative or CXCR3-positive, had similar TRBV-TRBJ usage, while memory cells differed.

The CDR3 is made up of 15 amino acids. CDR1 and CDR2 from the germline V gene are SGHVS and FNYEAQ. UMI-labeled 5' RACE TRB cDNA libraries were prepared from the cells. TCRdb derives one entry per CDR3 protein from the 5' RACE reads, leaving out DNA. The table for this sample gives about 56,000 distinct CDR3 sequences. About this clonotype itself: Its antigen is as yet unknown.

Sequenced input: memory CD8+ T cells from blood. V usage is TRBV7-6 and J usage is TRBJ2-3; checking the TCRdb D call of TRBD2 is not possible without DNA. This clonotype originated in a human donor in good health. Some clones in this sample may be carry-over from other donors' samples. CDR3 protein: CASNERGLWEDTQYF.